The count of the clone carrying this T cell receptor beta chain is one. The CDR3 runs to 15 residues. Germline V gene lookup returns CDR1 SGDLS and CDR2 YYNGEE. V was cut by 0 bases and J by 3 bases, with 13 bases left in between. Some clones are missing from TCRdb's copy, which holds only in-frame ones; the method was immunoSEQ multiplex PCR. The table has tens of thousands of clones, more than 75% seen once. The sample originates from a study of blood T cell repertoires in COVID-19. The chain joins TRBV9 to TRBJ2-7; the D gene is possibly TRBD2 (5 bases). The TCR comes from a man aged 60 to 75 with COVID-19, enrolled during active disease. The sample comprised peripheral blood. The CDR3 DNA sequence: TGTGCCAGCAGCGTAGGCAGCGGCCCTATCTACGAGCAGTACTTC. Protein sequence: CASSVGSGPIYEQYF.